The text below deals with one T cell receptor (beta chain). Its specific antigen is unknown. No base quality information exists; no much larger clone differs at one position. In light of the paper, this sample's time point label describes: 2014-2015 season, 7 days after vaccination. Seasonal inactivated influenza vaccine (Fluvarix) was administered to adults, and sorted blood CD4 subsets were tracked by TCRB sequencing before and after vaccination. To be eligible, subjects had to live in the community and must not have received influenza vaccine in the previous 6 months. Subjects were excluded for influenza vaccine contraindications, substance abuse, HIV/AIDS, active malignancy, immunomodulatory medication, or active illness such as respiratory infection. At each time point, somewhere between 40 and 100 mL of blood was taken. Non-naive CD4+CXCR5+PD-1+ cells were defined as circulating Tfh and were sorted into two fractions, ICOS+CD38+ and ICOS-CD38-. PBMC were isolated using Ficoll-Paque PLUS or SepMate separation. Cell subsets were sorted from PBMC on a BD FACS Aria before DNA extraction.

The data belong to a study of follicular helper T cells after annual influenza vaccination (TCRdb year 2017). A note on the overall study: Blood was drawn on days 0, 7 and 28 after each seasonal influenza vaccination. One week after vaccination, a second recruited cohort of 12 to 13 subjects (Table S1) displayed a similar ICOS+CD38+ cTfh response. Multi-year samples were available for six subjects, with four spanning two vaccination seasons and two spanning three seasons. The 2015 samples were processed right after collection, while the 2013-2014 samples were cryopreserved. To study recall of cTfh clones, some subjects were followed across successive annual vaccinations spanning the 2013-2014, 2014-2015 and 2015-2016 seasons. Study-level results and caveats: Only about 10-22% of analyzed cells yielded productive TCRB sequences, so sampling of rare clonotypes was not possible. Day 7 ICOS+CD38+ clones were most often found later in ICOS-CD38- cTfh, suggesting that subset may serve as a memory reservoir. Successive annual vaccinations recalled a recurrent oligoclonal ICOS+CD38+ cTfh response that contained tetramer and AIM influenza-specific clonotypes. ICOS+CD38+ cTfh clonality correlated with the frequency of that population, and its change correlated with the change in circulating plasmablast frequency.

Preparation of the library involved the immunoSEQ multiplex PCR assay. Adaptive Biotechnologies handled the TCRB amplification, library preparation, sequencing and preliminary bioinformatics at Survey level resolution. For TCRB sequencing, genomic DNA from the sorted cTfh populations was amplified by multiplex PCR. In the source study's methods: Clonality was computed in R as 1 minus normalized Shannon entropy; the Gini index was calculated with the R package ineq. To get the overlap score, the summed counts of shared sequences were divided by the total counts of all sequences in both of the compared samples. The significance of shared clonotypes was tested with Fisher's exact test, assuming a theoretical repertoire of 10^7 TCRB sequences. Entries here come from immuneACCESS through TCRdb and include only in-frame sequences with V and J called. Some clones fail to appear in such tables; in the studies checked, an unresolved V gene covers under half of the shortfall, and the cause of the remainder is unknown. V, J and clone size are taken as reported in that table, and D and trimming were inferred from the DNA itself. Present in this sample are roughly 8,000 clones, around four fifths of which were seen just once. The ten top clones hold around 1.9% of the sample.

Taken from the germline V gene, the CDR1 and CDR2 loops are MGHRA and YSYEKL. From the cysteine through the phenylalanine, the CDR3 covers 14 amino acids. The kept DNA is CDR3 alone, 42 bases in frame from the first base. V was cut back by 1 base and J by 4 bases, leaving a gap of 10 bases between them. The source is an adult who received the influenza vaccine. Sequences were derived from CXCR5+ CD38- circulating T follicular helper cells from blood, sampled 7 days after influenza vaccination. The label giving this sample's cell subset or site can be read as: circulating Tfh, non-naive CD4+CXCR5+PD-1+ (ICOS+CD38+ or ICOS-CD38-). Recombination joined TRBV4-1 with TRBJ1-1, with no confident D gene call. The DNA sequence is as follows: TGCGCCAGCAGCCAAGGGCAAAGTGGCACTGAAGCTTTCTTT. Its translation reads: CASSQGQSGTEAFF.